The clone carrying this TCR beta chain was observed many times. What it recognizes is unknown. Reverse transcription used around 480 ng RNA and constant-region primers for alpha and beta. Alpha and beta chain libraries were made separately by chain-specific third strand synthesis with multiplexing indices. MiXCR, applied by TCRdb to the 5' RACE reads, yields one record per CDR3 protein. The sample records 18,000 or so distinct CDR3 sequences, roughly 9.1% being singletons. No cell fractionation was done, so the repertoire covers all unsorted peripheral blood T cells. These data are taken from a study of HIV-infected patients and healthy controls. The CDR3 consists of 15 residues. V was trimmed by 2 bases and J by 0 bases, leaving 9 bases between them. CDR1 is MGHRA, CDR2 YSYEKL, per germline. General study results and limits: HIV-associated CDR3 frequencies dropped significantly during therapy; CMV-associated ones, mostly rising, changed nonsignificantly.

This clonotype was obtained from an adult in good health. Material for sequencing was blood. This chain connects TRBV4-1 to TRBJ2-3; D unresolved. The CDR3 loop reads CASSQRQTSTDTQYF. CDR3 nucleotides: TGCGCCAGCAGCCAACGCCAGACTAGCACAGATACGCAGTATTTT.